Below, one TCR beta chain is given with its context. To make TCR beta libraries, researchers used iRepertoire HTBI primers and Arm-PCR of CDR3 regions. One entry per CDR3 protein results from TCRdb running MiXCR on the multiplex PCR reads. The sample includes about 440,000 distinct CDR3 sequences, just under 15% of them seen just once. This CDR3 has 13 residues. Germline values: CDR1 MNHNS, CDR2 SASEGT. Time point here: newly diagnosed GD, antithyroid drugs for less than 3 months. TCR sequences were obtained from RNA taken from PBMCs. The sample is drawn from a study of regulatory T cells in long-lasting Graves disease. These data are also associated with another study on T cells in Graves' hyperthyroidism and ophthalmopathy.

The sequence came from a woman aged 25 to 39 with Graves disease. The genes are TRBV6-1 and TRBJ1-6; D is ambiguous. This specimen consisted of peripheral blood mononuclear cells (PBMCs), obtained at new diagnosis, from a patient treated with antithyroid drugs. CDR3 protein: CASHSIYNSPLHF. The CDR3 DNA is TGTGCATCACACTCTATCTATAATTCACCCCTCCACTTT.